The entry below describes one TCR beta chain. As yet, its antigen is unknown. This entry is derived from a study of blood T cells in healthy people across ages. The CDR3 is made up of 15 amino acids. Germline assignment: CDR1 MGHDK and CDR2 SYGVNS. J gave up 5 bases and V 1 base, and 7 bases lay outside the gene matches. The authors ran a second PCR of about 6 to 11 cycles using a sample-barcoded 5' primer and a J-beta primer mix. A 12-random-nucleotide template-switch adaptor tagged each cDNA molecule. Each CDR3 protein is one row after TCRdb ran MiXCR on the 5' RACE reads. Of roughly 1.9 million distinct CDR3 sequences detected, about two fifths appear once; the ten largest clones hold 23%. Study-wide points: One million T cells yielded diversity estimates that were considered underestimates.

The sequencing sample was made of blood. The rearrangement links TRBV25-1 to TRBJ2-5, with 7 bases identical to TRBD1. The receptor was derived from a human donor in good health. The CDR3 sequence is CASSEFARGKETQYF. The CDR3 nucleotides read TGTGCCAGCAGTGAATTTGCCAGGGGGAAGGAGACCCAGTACTTC.